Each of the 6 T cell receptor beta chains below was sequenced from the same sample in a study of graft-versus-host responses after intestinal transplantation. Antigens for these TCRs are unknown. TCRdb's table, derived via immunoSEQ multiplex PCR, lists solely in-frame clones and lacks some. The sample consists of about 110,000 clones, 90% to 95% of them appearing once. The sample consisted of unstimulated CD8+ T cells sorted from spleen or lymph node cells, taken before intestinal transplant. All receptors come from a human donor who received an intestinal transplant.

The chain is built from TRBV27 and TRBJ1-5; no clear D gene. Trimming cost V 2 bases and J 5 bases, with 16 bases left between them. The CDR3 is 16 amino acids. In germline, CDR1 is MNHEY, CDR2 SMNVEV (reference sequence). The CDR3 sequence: CASSLQGFGHDQPQHF. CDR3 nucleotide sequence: TGTGCCAGCAGTTTACAAGGGTTTGGCCACGATCAGCCCCAGCATTTT.

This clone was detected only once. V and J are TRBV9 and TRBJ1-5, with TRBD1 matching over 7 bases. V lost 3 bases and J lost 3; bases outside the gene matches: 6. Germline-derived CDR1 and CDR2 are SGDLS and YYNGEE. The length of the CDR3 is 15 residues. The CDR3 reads CASSATGNYNQPQHF. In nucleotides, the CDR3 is TGTGCCAGCAGCGCGACAGGGAATTACAATCAGCCCCAGCATTTT.

CDR3 loop: CASSVTGHYGYTF. CDR3 sequence (DNA): TGTGCCAGCAGCGTAACCGGACACTATGGCTACACCTTC. This chain uses TRBV9 with TRBJ1-2; D is unclear. CDR1 is SGDLS, CDR2 YYNGEE, per germline. The CDR3 is made up of 13 amino acids. Trimming removed 1 base from V and 3 bases from J, with 7 bases in between.

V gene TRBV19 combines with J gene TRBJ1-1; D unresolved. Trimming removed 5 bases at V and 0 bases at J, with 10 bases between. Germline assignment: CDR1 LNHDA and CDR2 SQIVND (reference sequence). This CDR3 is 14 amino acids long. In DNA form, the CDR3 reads TGTGCCAGTAGTGGAGACACTTTGAACACTGAAGCTTTCTTT. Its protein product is CASSGDTLNTEAFF.

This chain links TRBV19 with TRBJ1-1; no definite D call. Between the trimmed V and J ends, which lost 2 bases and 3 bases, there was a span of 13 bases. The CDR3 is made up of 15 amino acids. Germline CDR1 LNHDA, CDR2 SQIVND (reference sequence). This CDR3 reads CASSIPGFGDTEAFF. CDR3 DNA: TGTGCCAGTAGTATACCAGGATTCGGGGACACTGAAGCTTTCTTT.

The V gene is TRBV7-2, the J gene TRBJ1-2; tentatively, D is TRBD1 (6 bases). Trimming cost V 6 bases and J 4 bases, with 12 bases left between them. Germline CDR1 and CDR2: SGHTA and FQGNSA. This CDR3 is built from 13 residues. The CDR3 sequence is CASRPRTAYGYTF. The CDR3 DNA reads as TGTGCCAGCAGGCCTAGGACAGCCTATGGCTACACCTTC.